The rows below give T cell receptor beta chains drawn from one sample of a study of blood T cell repertoires in COVID-19. Profiled with immunoSEQ multiplex PCR; TCRdb holds only in-frame clones, not every one. Of some 130,000 clones in the sample, more than 75% were seen once. Sequenced sample: peripheral blood. The source of these receptors is a man in his 60s with COVID-19, enrolled during active disease. The CDR3 runs from the conserved cysteine through the conserved F or W. The order of the fields is D gene, V gene, J gene, clone size, CDR3 protein, CDR3 DNA. The D gene is left open where the match is weak. Not every row has a clone size; where given, it reads once, few, many or a size class.

d_gene: .; v_gene: TRBV6-1; j_gene: TRBJ2-7; abundance: .; CDR3aa: CASSERGGSRSMYEQYF; CDR3nt: TGTGCCAGCAGTGAAAGGGGGGGGTCCCGTTCAATGTACGAGCAGTACTTC
d_gene: TRBD1; v_gene: TRBV30; j_gene: TRBJ2-5; abundance: .; CDR3aa: CAWSVQQGLKTQYF; CDR3nt: TGTGCCTGGAGTGTACAACAGGGGCTTAAGACCCAGTACTTC
d_gene: TRBD1; v_gene: TRBV9; j_gene: TRBJ1-2; abundance: .; CDR3aa: CASSRQGADGYTF; CDR3nt: TGTGCCAGCAGTCGACAGGGGGCGGATGGCTACACCTTC
d_gene: .; v_gene: TRBV28; j_gene: TRBJ1-2; abundance: .; CDR3aa: CATTYYGYTF; CDR3nt: TGTGCCACCACATACTATGGCTACACCTTC
d_gene: TRBD1; v_gene: TRBV6-5; j_gene: TRBJ2-7; abundance: .; CDR3aa: CASSWGQGSYEQYF; CDR3nt: TGTGCCAGCAGTTGGGGACAGGGGTCCTACGAGCAGTACTTC
d_gene: TRBD2; v_gene: TRBV28; j_gene: TRBJ2-1; abundance: .; CDR3aa: CASSQTGLAGGNYNEQFF; CDR3nt: TGTGCCAGCAGTCAGACGGGACTAGCGGGAGGCAATTACAATGAGCAGTTCTTC
d_gene: TRBD2; v_gene: TRBV27; j_gene: TRBJ2-5; abundance: .; CDR3aa: CASSLTWRELLQETQYF; CDR3nt: TGTGCCAGCAGTTTAACCTGGCGGGAGTTATTACAAGAGACCCAGTACTTC
d_gene: .; v_gene: TRBV28; j_gene: TRBJ1-4; abundance: .; CDR3aa: CATIDRLNEKLFF; CDR3nt: TGTGCCACCATAGACAGGCTTAATGAAAAACTGTTTTTT
d_gene: .; v_gene: TRBV12-3/TRBV12-4; j_gene: TRBJ1-1; abundance: once; CDR3aa: CASSRQGPAFF; CDR3nt: TGTGCCAGCAGTAGGCAGGGGCCAGCTTTCTTT
d_gene: .; v_gene: TRBV2; j_gene: TRBJ2-5; abundance: .; CDR3aa: CASSERGAGETQYF; CDR3nt: TGTGCCAGCAGTGAGCGAGGGGCGGGGGAGACCCAGTACTTC
d_gene: TRBD2; v_gene: TRBV7-8; j_gene: TRBJ2-1; abundance: few; CDR3aa: CASSLRLAASSYNEQFF; CDR3nt: TGTGCCAGCAGCTTAAGACTAGCGGCGAGCTCCTACAATGAGCAGTTCTTC
d_gene: .; v_gene: TRBV3-1/TRBV3-2; j_gene: TRBJ2-5; abundance: .; CDR3aa: CASSQSSVGETQYF; CDR3nt: TGTGCCAGCAGCCAGTCTAGCGTCGGGGAGACCCAGTACTTC
d_gene: .; v_gene: TRBV6-5; j_gene: TRBJ1-2; abundance: .; CDR3aa: CASSYRETVYGYTF; CDR3nt: TGTGCCAGCAGTTATCGGGAGACCGTCTATGGCTACACCTTC
d_gene: .; v_gene: TRBV5-4; j_gene: TRBJ1-2; abundance: .; CDR3aa: CASSLRTNPNYGYTF; CDR3nt: TGTGCCAGCAGCTTGCGTACAAACCCTAACTATGGCTACACCTTC
d_gene: .; v_gene: TRBV6-5; j_gene: TRBJ1-1; abundance: .; CDR3aa: CASSYSWSDTEAFF; CDR3nt: TGTGCCAGCAGTTACTCTTGGAGTGACACTGAAGCTTTCTTT
d_gene: TRBD1; v_gene: TRBV11-2; j_gene: TRBJ2-3; abundance: .; CDR3aa: CASSHRGATDTQYF; CDR3nt: TGTGCCAGCAGCCACAGGGGTGCCACAGATACGCAGTATTTT
d_gene: .; v_gene: TRBV4-2; j_gene: TRBJ2-4; abundance: .; CDR3aa: CASSRDRGSKNIQYF; CDR3nt: TGTGCCAGCAGCCGGGACCGGGGGAGCAAAAACATTCAGTACTTC
d_gene: TRBD2; v_gene: TRBV9; j_gene: TRBJ2-2; abundance: .; CDR3aa: CASSVVVAGDTGELFF; CDR3nt: TGTGCCAGCAGCGTAGTGGTAGCGGGAGATACCGGGGAGCTGTTTTTT
d_gene: TRBD1; v_gene: TRBV28; j_gene: TRBJ1-1; abundance: .; CDR3aa: CASSLSITGVTEAFF; CDR3nt: TGTGCCAGCAGTTTATCGATCACAGGGGTAACTGAAGCTTTCTTT
d_gene: .; v_gene: TRBV27; j_gene: TRBJ1-5; abundance: few; CDR3aa: CASSFNQGPQHF; CDR3nt: TGTGCCAGCAGTTTTAATCAGGGGCCCCAGCATTTT
d_gene: .; v_gene: TRBV19; j_gene: TRBJ2-7; abundance: .; CDR3aa: CASSNGAYEQYF; CDR3nt: TGTGCCAGTAGCAACGGGGCCTACGAGCAGTACTTC
d_gene: TRBD1; v_gene: TRBV11-2; j_gene: TRBJ1-2; abundance: .; CDR3aa: CASSLARDSYGYTF; CDR3nt: TGTGCCAGCAGCTTAGCCCGGGACAGCTATGGCTACACCTTC
d_gene: .; v_gene: TRBV15; j_gene: TRBJ1-2; abundance: .; CDR3aa: CATSRDRTEHYTF; CDR3nt: TGTGCCACCAGCAGAGATCGCACAGAGCACTACACCTTC
d_gene: .; v_gene: TRBV19; j_gene: TRBJ2-1; abundance: .; CDR3aa: CASSRTSPGMDEQFF; CDR3nt: TGTGCCAGTTCCCGAACTAGTCCCGGGATGGATGAGCAGTTCTTC
d_gene: TRBD2; v_gene: TRBV18; j_gene: TRBJ2-1; abundance: .; CDR3aa: CASSRSSGRRDEQFF; CDR3nt: TGTGCCAGCTCACGCTCTAGCGGGAGACGGGATGAGCAGTTCTTC
d_gene: .; v_gene: TRBV5-6; j_gene: TRBJ2-1; abundance: .; CDR3aa: CASSPYGRDEQFF; CDR3nt: TGTGCCAGCAGTCCTTACGGCCGGGATGAGCAGTTCTTC
d_gene: TRBD1; v_gene: TRBV4-2; j_gene: TRBJ1-2; abundance: .; CDR3aa: CASSPLGGGDYGYTF; CDR3nt: TGTGCCAGCAGCCCCTTAGGAGGGGGCGACTATGGCTACACCTTC
d_gene: TRBD1; v_gene: TRBV5-5; j_gene: TRBJ1-6; abundance: .; CDR3aa: CASSADRGGSPLHF; CDR3nt: TGTGCCAGCAGCGCAGACAGGGGGGGTTCACCCCTCCACTTT
d_gene: .; v_gene: TRBV29-1; j_gene: TRBJ2-2; abundance: .; CDR3aa: CSVEYRDTYTGELFF; CDR3nt: TGCAGCGTTGAATATCGGGACACTTACACCGGGGAGCTGTTTTTT
d_gene: TRBD2; v_gene: TRBV5-4; j_gene: TRBJ2-5; abundance: .; CDR3aa: CASSSGLAGGGQETQYF; CDR3nt: TGTGCCAGCAGCTCGGGACTAGCGGGAGGTGGGCAAGAGACCCAGTACTTC
d_gene: TRBD2; v_gene: TRBV7-9; j_gene: TRBJ2-7; abundance: few; CDR3aa: CASRPSGRAHEQYF; CDR3nt: TGTGCCAGCCGCCCTAGCGGGAGGGCCCACGAGCAGTACTTC
d_gene: .; v_gene: TRBV5-8; j_gene: TRBJ2-7; abundance: .; CDR3aa: CASTQLGSRTYEQYF; CDR3nt: TGTGCCAGCACCCAATTAGGCTCTAGGACCTACGAGCAGTACTTC
d_gene: .; v_gene: TRBV11-2; j_gene: TRBJ2-1; abundance: .; CDR3aa: CASSWTGGSLSYNEQFF; CDR3nt: TGTGCCAGCAGCTGGACTGGCGGGTCCCTCTCCTACAATGAGCAGTTCTTC
d_gene: .; v_gene: TRBV30; j_gene: TRBJ1-2; abundance: .; CDR3aa: CAWSWESRYTF; CDR3nt: TGTGCCTGGAGCTGGGAGTCCCGCTACACCTTC
d_gene: .; v_gene: TRBV5-1; j_gene: TRBJ2-6; abundance: .; CDR3aa: CASSGRVLSSGANVLTF; CDR3nt: TGCGCCAGCAGCGGCCGGGTTCTTTCCTCTGGGGCCAACGTCCTGACTTTC
d_gene: .; v_gene: TRBV3-1/TRBV3-2; j_gene: TRBJ2-2; abundance: once; CDR3aa: CASKPYQDTGELFF; CDR3nt: TGTGCCAGCAAACCATACCAGGACACCGGGGAGCTGTTTTTT
d_gene: .; v_gene: TRBV5-1; j_gene: TRBJ1-1; abundance: .; CDR3aa: CASSPGVQGTEAFF; CDR3nt: TGCGCCAGCAGCCCCGGCGTCCAGGGCACTGAAGCTTTCTTT
d_gene: TRBD2; v_gene: TRBV5-1; j_gene: TRBJ2-7; abundance: .; CDR3aa: CASSLAPSGRYEQYF; CDR3nt: TGCGCCAGCAGCTTGGCCCCAAGCGGGAGGTACGAGCAGTACTTC
d_gene: .; v_gene: TRBV3-1/TRBV3-2; j_gene: TRBJ1-1; abundance: .; CDR3aa: CASSQRGDTEAFF; CDR3nt: TGTGCCAGCAGCCAGCGAGGAGACACTGAAGCTTTCTTT
d_gene: TRBD2; v_gene: TRBV11-3; j_gene: TRBJ2-1; abundance: once; CDR3aa: CASSSTSGKGGQFF; CDR3nt: TGTGCCAGCAGCTCGACTAGCGGGAAGGGGGGGCAGTTCTTC
d_gene: .; v_gene: TRBV11-3; j_gene: TRBJ1-1; abundance: .; CDR3aa: CASSLQKNTEAFF; CDR3nt: TGTGCCAGCAGCTTACAGAAGAACACTGAAGCTTTCTTT
d_gene: TRBD2; v_gene: TRBV29-1; j_gene: TRBJ2-7; abundance: .; CDR3aa: CSVEDIAGGSPKEQYF; CDR3nt: TGCAGCGTTGAGGATATAGCGGGAGGGTCCCCTAAGGAGCAGTACTTC
d_gene: .; v_gene: TRBV6-1; j_gene: TRBJ1-1; abundance: .; CDR3aa: CASSYRGENTEAFF; CDR3nt: TGTGCCAGCAGTTATCGGGGGGAGAACACTGAAGCTTTCTTT